This section outlines one T cell receptor beta chain sequence together with its context. What it binds is unknown. Profiling relied on immunoSEQ multiplex PCR, and the TCRdb table lists in-frame clones only, not all of them. The sample has under 80,000 clones; 80% to 95% are singletons. Individuals having autoimmune disease history or systemic immunosuppression were not enrolled. The V gene end was trimmed by 1 base and the J gene end by 5 bases; junction bases not matched to a gene: 13. The CDR3 consists of 19 residues. The germline V gene encodes CDR1 SGHTA and CDR2 FQGNSA. The data derive from a study of OX40 agonist ivuxolimab in advanced cancers. The wider study: Patients treated during dose escalation were battling hepatocellular carcinoma, melanoma, renal cell or head and neck cancer.

The study, taken as a whole, reports: Blood T cells, both CD4+ and CD8+, expanded clonally by week 6 at 0.1 to 3.0 mg/kg.

Here the sequenced sample was CD4+ or CD8+ T cells sorted from blood, taken in a trial of the OX40 agonist ivuxolimab. This chain connects TRBV7-2 to TRBJ2-1; 11 nucleotides line up with TRBD2. The sequence was obtained from an adult with an advanced solid tumor such as melanoma, head and neck, liver or kidney cancer. The CDR3 spells CASSLVSGGAITPDNEQFF. Written as DNA, the CDR3 is TGTGCCAGCAGCTTAGTTAGCGGGGGGGCCATTACCCCTGACAATGAGCAGTTCTTC.